Below are 15 T cell receptor beta chains sequenced from a single sample in a study of cytomegalovirus exposure and HLA in healthy donors (dated by TCRdb to 2016 to 2017). Receptor amplification or capture employed the immunoSEQ multiplex PCR assay. For the multiplex PCR, a mixture combining 60 forward primers for TCR Vbeta segments and 13 reverse primers for TCR Jbeta segments was used. What TCRdb holds here is the immuneACCESS table cut down to in-frame rearrangements. Part of the clones is not present; checked against another copy, under half of the missing clones reflect an unresolved V gene, and the others are unexplained. The sample table lists approximately 100,000 clones, about 80% of them with a count of one. The leading ten clones occupy roughly 4% of the sample. Sequencing input: PBMCs. The receptor source for this set is a man aged 40-49 years in good health and CMV-seronegative.

This chain connects TRBV23-1 to TRBJ1-3, with TRBD1 matching 9 bases. TRBV23-1 is known as an ORF, though its function is uncertain. With 5 bases clipped from V and 4 bases from J, the junction kept 9 bases outside the gene matches. This CDR3 spans 16 amino acids. The CDR3 protein is CASSDGHRGHGNTIYF. The CDR3 region has the DNA TGCGCCAGCAGTGATGGGCACAGGGGGCACGGAAACACCATATATTTT.

The J gene is TRBJ1-6, the V gene TRBV10-3; the match to TRBD1 covers 10 bases. The CDR3 has 14 amino acids. From germline, CDR1 is ENHRY and CDR2 SYGVKD. Trimming took 6 bases from V and 9 from J; bases not matched to a gene: 5. The DNA for the CDR3 is TGTGCCATCAGGGGACAGGGGCAGGGTTCACCCCTCCACTTT. Translating gives CAIRGQGQGSPLHF.

This clone was seen a single time. The J gene is TRBJ1-1, the V gene TRBV18; 8 nucleotides line up with TRBD1. The germline gives CDR1 KGHSH, CDR2 LQKENI. V gave up 5 bases and J gave up 4 bases; unmatched junction bases: 12. The CDR3 covers 16 residues. In DNA, the CDR3 is TGTGCCAGCTCAACAAATCCGACAGGGGATGGCACTGAAGCTTTCTTT. Its translation: CASSTNPTGDGTEAFF.

The rearrangement uses TRBV6-1 and TRBJ1-2, with TRBD1 matching 7 bases. Trimming took 3 bases from V and 2 from J; bases not matched to a gene: 6. The CDR3 is 15 amino acids. Looked up from germline, CDR1 is MNHNS and CDR2 is SASEGT. The CDR3 sequence: CASSEGDSLNYGYTF. In DNA form, the CDR3 reads TGTGCCAGCAGTGAGGGGGACAGTCTAAACTATGGCTACACCTTC.

The rearrangement uses TRBV30 and TRBJ2-7; TRBD1 matches 8 bases. This CDR3 is built from 13 residues. Looked up from germline, CDR1 is GTSNPN and CDR2 is SVGIG (reference sequence). The junction had 4 bases not matched to a gene; V was cut back by 1 base and J by 5 bases. CDR3 amino acids: CAWSGDRGHEQYF. The CDR3 DNA sequence: TGTGCCTGGAGTGGCGACAGGGGCCACGAGCAGTACTTC.

The V call is TRBV7-6, the J call TRBJ2-5, with 7 bases identical to TRBD2. Germline assignment: CDR1 SGHVS and CDR2 FNYEAQ. V lost 5 bases to trimming and J lost 3 bases; unmatched junction nucleotides: 9. The length of the CDR3 is 15 residues. The CDR3 bases are TGTGCCAGCAGCCCTACGGCGCGGGGGAAAGAGACCCAGTACTTC. It specifies CASSPTARGKETQYF.

This clone was recorded only once. This chain connects TRBV7-2 to TRBJ2-1; 8 bases agree with TRBD1. The ends lost 3 bases at V and 6 bases at J; junction bases unmatched: 1. Germline V gene data show CDR1 as SGHTA and CDR2 as FQGNSA. The CDR3 contains 13 residues. CDR3 DNA: TGTGCCAGCAGCTTGGGGACAGGCAATGAGCAGTTCTTC. Amino acids: CASSLGTGNEQFF.

This sequence joins TRBV9 and TRBJ2-1; tentative D call: TRBD1 (5 bases). Looked up from germline, CDR1 is SGDLS and CDR2 is YYNGEE. This CDR3 is built from 16 residues. Trimming left V 3 bases short and J 7 bases short, with 20 bases between. CDR3 in amino acids: CASSAPGSQSVNEQFF. CDR3 nucleotide sequence: TGTGCCAGCAGCGCACCAGGGTCCCAAAGCGTTAATGAGCAGTTCTTC.

The chain carries TRBV18 and TRBJ1-2; no clear D. The ends were cut back, 3 bases at V and 6 bases at J, with 11 bases in the middle. The CDR3 sequence is 13 residues long. Looked up from germline, CDR1 is KGHSH and CDR2 is LQKENI. CDR3 protein: CASSPGSGHGYTF. In DNA form, the CDR3 reads TGTGCCAGCTCACCTGGTAGTGGTCATGGCTACACCTTC.

The chain recombines TRBV7-8 with TRBJ2-3; 12 bases line up with TRBD2. The CDR3 is 15 residues long. Germline CDR1 and CDR2: SGHVS and FQNEAQ. V lost 5 bases, J lost 5 bases, and 5 bases stayed unmatched. The CDR3 region has the DNA TGTGCCAGCAGCCGGACTAGCGGGGAGGTAGATACGCAGTATTTT. It encodes CASSRTSGEVDTQYF.

The chain uses TRBV19 and TRBJ2-1; 7 bases are shared with TRBD2. This CDR3 has 14 residues. V dropped 6 bases and J dropped 0; count of bases not matched to a gene: 2. Germline assignment: CDR1 LNHDA and CDR2 SQIVND (reference sequence). The CDR3 DNA is TGTGCCAGTAGGGGCGGGAGCTCCTACAATGAGCAGTTCTTC. Residues: CASRGGSSYNEQFF.

This chain connects TRBV4-1 to TRBJ2-7; perhaps TRBD1 as D (6 bases). Trimming removed 2 bases at V and 4 bases at J, with 12 bases between. This CDR3 contains 14 residues. Germline-derived CDR1 and CDR2 are MGHRA and YSYEKL. CDR3 in DNA: TGCGCCAGCAGCCAACCAAACAGGGTATACGAGCAGTACTTC. It encodes CASSQPNRVYEQYF.

J is TRBJ2-5 and V is TRBV6-5; D perhaps matches TRBD1 (6 bases). Deletions cut 8 bases from V and 2 bases from J, with 12 bases between. This CDR3 contains 13 residues. Germline values: CDR1 MNHEY, CDR2 SVGAGI. CDR3 region: CASGTQPQETQYF. Written as DNA, the CDR3 is TGTGCCAGCGGGACACAACCACAAGAGACCCAGTACTTC.

The CDR3 DNA reads TGCGCCAGCAGCTTGGCGGCTAGCGGGACTAACGAGCAGTACTTC. Translated: CASSLAASGTNEQYF. The chain joins TRBV5-1 to TRBJ2-5, with 9 bases fitting TRBD2. The end of the DNA fits TRBJ2-7 better, so the J call may be wrong. The CDR3 loop spans 15 amino acids. CDR1 SGHRS and CDR2 YFSETQ come from the germline V gene.

The chain carries TRBV14 and TRBJ1-4; possibly TRBD1 for D (5 bases). Germline lookup yields CDR1 SGHDN and CDR2 FVKESK. The CDR3 sequence is 19 residues long. The V gene lost 0 bases and the J gene lost 0 bases, with 17 bases spanning the gap. CDR3 sequence reads: CASSQDRHRGIATNEKLFF. The CDR3 DNA follows: TGTGCCAGCAGCCAAGATAGGCATCGGGGGATTGCAACTAATGAAAAACTGTTTTTT.